The 21 T cell receptor beta chains presented below share a single source sample, sequenced in a study of cytomegalovirus exposure and HLA in healthy donors. The PCR ran on 60 Vbeta and 13 Jbeta primers. Assay used: immunoSEQ multiplex PCR; TCRdb lists only in-frame clones, some missing. The sample records around 150,000 clones, 75% to 80% being singletons. Sequencing was done on a sample of PBMCs. These receptors came from a male donor in good health and CMV-seronegative.

The chain links TRBV6-5 to TRBJ1-1; tentatively, D is TRBD1 (5 bases). The V and J ends lost 7 bases and 4 bases respectively, with 19 bases between them. CDR1 is MNHEY and CDR2 is SVGAGI in the germline V gene. CDR3 length: 15 residues. For the CDR3, the DNA is TGTGCCAGCACCCCGGGGGATGCAGGGACCACTGAAGCTTTCTTT. Its translation: CASTPGDAGTTEAFF.

This rearrangement joins TRBV18 to TRBJ2-7; D not resolved. Germline V CDR1 and CDR2: KGHSH, LQKENI. V shed 3 bases and J shed 5 bases, with 11 bases lying between them. The CDR3 length is 13 residues. This CDR3 is CASSPGAWNEQYF. CDR3 in DNA: TGTGCCAGCTCACCCGGAGCATGGAACGAGCAGTACTTC.

The chain joins TRBV20-1 to TRBJ2-7; D not certain. This CDR3 is built from 11 residues. Germline V gene data show CDR1 as DFQATT and CDR2 as SNEGSKA (reference sequence). V gave up 4 bases and J gave up 2 bases, with 6 bases separating them. CDR3 sequence (DNA): TGCAGTGCTACCCAGGCCTACGAGCAGTACTTC. This encodes CSATQAYEQYF.

The gene calls are TRBV4-3 and TRBJ2-3; no clear D. The germline V and J ends were trimmed by 1 base and 2 bases, with 16 bases remaining between them. CDR3 length: 17 residues. Germline lookup yields CDR1 LGHNA and CDR2 YSLEER. The CDR3 region is CASSQATLMLHTDTQYF. The DNA of the CDR3 is TGCGCCAGCAGCCAAGCTACCCTAATGCTCCACACAGATACGCAGTATTTT.

The J gene is TRBJ1-3, the V gene TRBV18; no firm D call. CDR3 size: 14 residues. V shed 3 bases and J shed 3 bases, with 9 bases lying between them. Germline loops: CDR1 KGHSH, CDR2 LQKENI. The CDR3 DNA reads TGTGCCAGCTCACCTTCCGGGATTGGAAACACCATATATTTT. Residues: CASSPSGIGNTIYF.

The gene calls are TRBV4-2 and TRBJ1-5, with D tentatively TRBD1 (5 bases). The CDR3 contains 16 residues. Germline V gene sequence: CDR1 LGHNA, CDR2 YNFKEQ. V lost 0 bases and J lost 0, with 9 bases in between. CDR3 region: CASSQDKGYSNQPQHF. DNA of the CDR3: TGTGCCAGCAGCCAAGATAAGGGGTATAGCAATCAGCCCCAGCATTTT.

The chain links TRBV19 to TRBJ2-1, with a possible D match to TRBD2 (5 bases). From germline, CDR1 is LNHDA and CDR2 SQIVND (reference sequence). Deletions cut 1 base from V and 9 bases from J, with 16 bases between. The CDR3 has 15 amino acids. CDR3 residues: CASSIARTLSGEQFF. DNA for the CDR3: TGTGCCAGTAGTATAGCGAGGACTCTTTCAGGTGAGCAGTTCTTC.

The V call is TRBV6-1, the J call TRBJ1-2, with D tentatively TRBD1 (6 bases). Germline V lookup: CDR1 MNHNS, CDR2 SASEGT. The CDR3 contains 15 residues. V lost 10 bases and J lost 4, with 22 bases in between. The chain's CDR3 is CAIVQGLRLGYGYTF. In DNA, the CDR3 is TGTGCCATCGTCCAGGGGCTACGTCTCGGCTATGGCTACACCTTC.

V is TRBV2 and J is TRBJ2-6; no reliable D call. V was cut by 1 base and J by 0 bases, with 10 bases left in between. Looked up from germline, CDR1 is SNHLY and CDR2 is FYNNEI. The CDR3 is 17 amino acids. CDR3 DNA: TGTGCCAGCAGTGAAGGCACCTATTACTCTGGGGCCAACGTCCTGACTTTC. Its translation: CASSEGTYYSGANVLTF.

The CDR3 is CASAGDRGTYEQYF. As DNA, the CDR3 is TGTGCTTCAGCGGGGGACAGGGGAACCTACGAGCAGTACTTC. The J gene is TRBJ2-5, the V gene TRBV6-6, with 10 positions matching TRBD1. The J call may be faulty, since TRBJ2-7 better matches the DNA end. CDR1 and CDR2 (germline): MNHNY, SVGAGI (reference sequence). This CDR3 is 14 amino acids long.

The chain is built from TRBV7-9 and TRBJ2-5; 9 positions match TRBD1. TRBJ2-7 matches the DNA end more closely, so the J call is doubtful. The V gene's germline CDR1 is SEHNR and CDR2 FQNEAQ (reference sequence). The length of the CDR3 is 16 residues. The CDR3 here is CASSPGQGPPLYEQYF. In nucleotides, the CDR3 is TGTGCCAGCAGCCCAGGACAGGGGCCACCTCTCTACGAGCAGTACTTC.

V and J are TRBV2 and TRBJ1-5; 7 bases are shared with TRBD1. The junction had 3 bases not matched to a gene; V was cut back by 6 bases and J by 1 base. The CDR3 is 14 residues long. The germline V gene encodes CDR1 SNHLY and CDR2 FYNNEI. In DNA form, the CDR3 reads TGTGCCAGCAGGGGACAGTTAAGCAATCAGCCCCAGCATTTT. Translation: CASRGQLSNQPQHF.

V is TRBV6-1 and J is TRBJ2-2; 8 positions agree with TRBD1. V shed 6 bases, J shed 2 bases, and the junction held 5 bases outside the gene matches. The germline gives CDR1 MNHNS, CDR2 SASEGT. The CDR3 consists of 15 residues. The CDR3, as DNA: TGTGCCAGCAGATCGACAGGGGCCAACACCGGGGAGCTGTTTTTT. Its protein is CASRSTGANTGELFF.

The chain carries TRBV5-6 and TRBJ2-5; 10 bases align to TRBD1. The V gene's germline CDR1 is SGHDT and CDR2 YYEEEE. The J segment lost 5 bases and the V segment lost 3 bases, leaving 7 bases of the junction unmatched. CDR3 length: 15 residues. CDR3: CASSWAGTGDETQYF. In DNA, the CDR3 is TGTGCCAGCAGCTGGGCTGGGACAGGGGACGAGACCCAGTACTTC.

The count of this clone is one. This chain links TRBV4-1 with TRBJ1-3; D is uncertain. Trimming shortened V by 0 bases and J by 2 bases, and 8 bases separated the two germline ends. Germline CDR1 MGHRA, CDR2 YSYEKL. The CDR3 totals 15 residues. Here the CDR3 DNA reads TGCGCCAGCAGCCAAGAGGGAGCGACTGGAAACACCATATATTTT. Amino acid sequence: CASSQEGATGNTIYF.

This clone was counted once. An end of the junction does not agree with germline; a read error may underlie this. The chain has TRBV11-3 and TRBJ2-1, with 12 bases matching TRBD2. The CDR3 spans 15 residues. Per germline, CDR1 SGHNT and CDR2 YENEEA. The CDR3 sequence is CASSLRASGGDEQFF. Here the CDR3 DNA reads TGTGCCAGCAGCTTAAGGGCTAGCGGGGGGGATGAGCAATTCTTC.

The chain couples TRBV19 to TRBJ2-1; TRBD2 might be the D (5 bases). The CDR3 is made up of 14 amino acids. Germline-derived CDR1 and CDR2 are LNHDA and SQIVND (reference sequence). Trimming removed 4 bases at V and 3 bases at J, with 10 bases between. CDR3 residues: CASSTGRDYNEQFF. In DNA form, the CDR3 reads TGTGCCAGTAGTACCGGACGGGACTACAATGAGCAGTTCTTC.

V and J are TRBV6-5 and TRBJ1-2; TRBD1 agrees at 7 bases. The CDR3 consists of 13 residues. CDR1 is MNHEY and CDR2 is SVGAGI in the germline V gene. V gave up 6 bases and J gave up 6 bases; unmatched junction bases: 7. Here the CDR3 DNA reads TGTGCCAGCAGAGAAGGGACAGTCAATGGCTACACCTTC. Its translation: CASREGTVNGYTF.

This clone was seen a handful of times. Other DNA variants within this sample encode the same CDR3. The V gene is TRBV14, the J gene TRBJ1-2; D perhaps matches TRBD1 (5 bases). V was trimmed by 3 bases and J by 4 bases, leaving 6 bases between them. Germline V lookup: CDR1 SGHDN, CDR2 FVKESK. This CDR3 is 12 amino acids long. DNA for the CDR3: TGTGCCAGCAGCCAGGGGGGCTATGGCTACACCTTC. Its protein is CASSQGGYGYTF.

V gene TRBV7-2 combines with J gene TRBJ1-1; weak D call: TRBD1 (5 bases). V was trimmed by 0 bases and J by 8 bases, leaving 10 bases between them. The germline V gene has CDR1 SGHTA and CDR2 FQGNSA. The CDR3 runs to 13 residues. The CDR3: CASSLAEQGEAFF. CDR3 sequence (DNA): TGTGCCAGCAGCTTAGCGGAGCAGGGAGAAGCTTTCTTT.

This rearrangement joins TRBV30 to TRBJ2-3; possibly TRBD2 for D (7 bases). CDR1 and CDR2 from the germline V gene are GTSNPN and SVGIG (reference sequence). Between the trimmed V and J ends, which lost 8 bases and 6 bases, there was a span of 15 bases. This CDR3 has 12 residues. The CDR3 DNA is TGTGCCGTAGGGAGGGGGGGGGATACGCAGTATTTT. As protein: CAVGRGGDTQYF.